What follows are 31 T cell receptor beta chains derived from one specimen sequenced in a study of blood T cell repertoires in COVID-19. Using immunoSEQ multiplex PCR, the repertoire was profiled, and TCRdb retains in-frame clones only, with some absent. The sample lists approximately 140,000 clones; roughly 84% were seen once. The sample comprised PBMCs or T cells enriched from blood (not recorded which). The receptor set was obtained from a woman between 45 and 65 years old who had been exposed to COVID-19.

The genes are TRBV18 and TRBJ2-1, with 9 bases lining up with TRBD2. Germline assignment: CDR1 KGHSH and CDR2 LQKENI. The CDR3 consists of 14 residues. J was trimmed by 7 bases and V by 3 bases; bases with no gene match: 4. Here the CDR3 reads CASSPSAGGNEQFF. CDR3 bases: TGTGCCAGCTCACCGAGCGCGGGAGGGAATGAGCAGTTCTTC.

This chain joins TRBV19 and TRBJ1-1, with TRBD1 as a possible D gene (6 bases). The CDR3 has 13 residues. Per the germline V gene, CDR1 is LNHDA and CDR2 is SQIVND (reference sequence). Trimming pared 6 bases from V and 6 bases from J, leaving 14 bases between. The CDR3 DNA reads as TGTGCCAGTAGAGTGGGGGCTGCTTCTGAAGCTTTCTTT. Its protein product is CASRVGAASEAFF.

V usage is TRBV12-3 or TRBV12-4 and J usage is TRBJ1-1; D ambiguous. The V end was cut by 2 bases, the J end by 6 bases, with 10 bases between. The CDR3 runs 13 residues. CDR3 DNA sequence: TGTGCCAGCAGTTTACGGGGATCCCCTGAAGCTTTCTTT. It encodes CASSLRGSPEAFF.

The CDR3 is CASSLVGAANNEQFF. CDR3 nucleotides: TGCGCCAGCAGCTTGGTGGGGGCAGCTAACAATGAGCAGTTCTTC. This chain links TRBV5-1 with TRBJ2-1, with D possibly matching TRBD1 (6 bases). Trimming removed 0 bases at V and 5 bases at J, with 12 bases between. The CDR3 spans 15 residues. CDR1 SGHRS and CDR2 YFSETQ come from the germline V gene.

Of note for this clone: Other DNA sequences in the same sample also yield this CDR3. The chain couples TRBV6-2 or TRBV6-3 to TRBJ2-3, with TRBD2 identical over 12 bases. V shed 6 bases, J shed 4 bases, and the junction held 5 bases outside the gene matches. Germline values: CDR1 MNHEY, CDR2 SVGEGT. The CDR3 is 15 residues long. The CDR3 spells CASSPTSGGADTQYF. The CDR3, as DNA: TGTGCCAGCAGCCCGACTAGCGGGGGCGCAGATACGCAGTATTTT.

This clone occurred once. The chain combines TRBV5-6 with TRBJ1-1, with 7 nucleotides matching TRBD1. This CDR3 spans 15 amino acids. CDR1 and CDR2 (germline): SGHDT, YYEEEE. V trimming: 4 bases; J trimming: 4 bases; junction bases outside the gene matches: 10. In DNA, the CDR3 is TGTGCCAGCAGCGGGAGACAGGGTGGGGGCACTGAAGCTTTCTTT. Translation gives CASSGRQGGGTEAFF.

The gene calls are TRBV10-1 and TRBJ2-3; 9 positions agree with TRBD2. Trimming took 5 bases from V and 6 from J; bases not matched to a gene: 9. This CDR3 is built from 15 residues. CDR1 is WNHNN, CDR2 SYGVQD, per germline (reference sequence). The DNA for the CDR3 is TGCGCCAGCAGTAATTTGGCGGGGGGGCTGGATACGCAGTATTTT. Its translation is CASSNLAGGLDTQYF.

The gene calls are TRBV27 and TRBJ2-7, with 8 bases that match TRBD2. CDR3 length: 13 amino acids. With V trimmed by 5 bases and J by 3 bases, 3 bases remained unmatched. Germline CDR1 is MNHEY and CDR2 is SMNVEV (reference sequence). The CDR3 is CASSVAGIYEQYF. CDR3 nucleotides: TGTGCCAGCAGTGTAGCGGGAATCTACGAGCAGTACTTC.

The genes are TRBV12-3 or TRBV12-4 and TRBJ1-3; D uncertain. The CDR3 has 13 amino acids. The ends were cut back, 2 bases at V and 5 bases at J, with 7 bases in the middle. The CDR3 sequence: CASSLHPRNTIYF. In DNA, the CDR3 is TGTGCCAGCAGTTTACATCCTAGAAACACCATATATTTT.

This sequence joins TRBV5-4 and TRBJ2-3, with 10 bases matching TRBD1. The germline V gene encodes CDR1 SGHNT and CDR2 YYREEE (reference sequence). The ends lost 9 bases at V and 5 bases at J; junction bases unmatched: 12. This CDR3 comprises 15 residues. The DNA for the CDR3 is TGTGCCACCTACGACAGGGGGCGCAGGCAAGATACGCAGTATTTT. Translation gives CATYDRGRRQDTQYF. Full variable domain (outside the CDR3, taken from reference TRBV5-4 and TRBJ2-3): ETGVTQSPTHLIKTRGQQVTLRCSSQSGHNTVSWYQQALGQGPQFIFQYYREEENGRGNFPPRFSGLQFPNYSSELNVNALELDDSALYLCATYDRGRRQDTQYFGPGTRLTVL.

The rearrangement joins TRBV7-3 to TRBJ2-3; D is possibly TRBD2 (6 bases). Per germline, CDR1 SGHTA and CDR2 FQGTGA. V was shortened by 2 bases and J by 3 bases, with 15 bases between the two germline ends. This CDR3 has 16 amino acids. In DNA, the CDR3 is TGTGCCAGCAGCTTAGGGTGGCCGGGGGTTACAGATACGCAGTATTTT. Its translation: CASSLGWPGVTDTQYF.

In its sample, this clone was seen once. This chain joins TRBV5-3 and TRBJ1-6, with TRBD1 identical over 10 bases. TRBV5-3 carries the ORF label, with uncertain function. Germline trimming cut 4 bases from V and 5 bases from J; bases unmatched to any gene: 3. The CDR3 is 15 amino acids. CDR3 DNA: TGTGCCAGAAGCGACAGGGGGCCCGATAATTCACCCCTCCACTTT. It encodes CARSDRGPDNSPLHF.

V and J are TRBV4-1 and TRBJ2-7, with D uncertain. Per the germline V gene, CDR1 is MGHRA and CDR2 is YSYEKL. The V end lost 1 base, the J end lost 2 bases, and 9 bases lay between the germline ends. The length of the CDR3 is 14 residues. CDR3 region: CASSQVSRAYEQYF. The CDR3 DNA is TGCGCCAGCAGCCAAGTATCTAGAGCCTACGAGCAGTACTTC.

The chain combines TRBV27 with TRBJ2-1, with 11 bases that match TRBD2. Germline assignment: CDR1 MNHEY and CDR2 SMNVEV (reference sequence). The CDR3 totals 19 residues. With V trimmed by 2 bases and J by 5 bases, 14 bases remained unmatched. This CDR3 is CASSLRLRVGTSGHNEQFF. In DNA form, the CDR3 reads TGTGCCAGCAGTTTACGTTTGAGGGTCGGGACTAGCGGTCACAATGAGCAGTTCTTC.

The chain is built from TRBV27 and TRBJ1-4; D is ambiguous. Looked up from germline, CDR1 is MNHEY and CDR2 is SMNVEV (reference sequence). The CDR3 extends over 14 amino acids. V was trimmed by 0 bases and J by 5 bases, leaving 7 bases between them. The CDR3, as DNA: TGTGCCAGCAGTTTATCCGGGGTCAATGAAAAACTGTTTTTT. This encodes CASSLSGVNEKLFF.

The rearrangement uses TRBV9 and TRBJ1-3; the match to TRBD1 covers 9 bases. CDR1 SGDLS and CDR2 YYNGEE come from the germline V gene. The CDR3 covers 17 residues. The V gene end was trimmed by 4 bases and the J gene end by 3 bases; junction bases not matched to a gene: 11. The CDR3 loop is CASSPTGTGYNGNTIYF. CDR3 nucleotide sequence: TGTGCCAGCAGCCCCACCGGGACAGGGTATAATGGAAACACCATATATTTT. The full variable domain, its missing parts supplied by reference TRBV9 and TRBJ1-3, is DSGVTQTPKHLITATGQRVTLRCSPRSGDLSVYWYQQSLDQGLQFLIQYYNGEERAKGNILERFSAQQFPDLHSELNLSSLELGDSALYFCASSPTGTGYNGNTIYFGEGSWLTVV.

The table lists this clone with a count of one. The V call is TRBV9, the J call TRBJ2-2; 7 positions match TRBD2. This CDR3 region has 15 residues. Trimming at V came to 0 bases and at J to 2 bases, leaving 1 base not matched to a gene. Germline V gene data show CDR1 as SGDLS and CDR2 as YYNGEE. The CDR3 coding sequence is TGTGCCAGCAGCGTAGGCGGGAGAAACACCGGGGAGCTGTTTTTT. Amino acids: CASSVGGRNTGELFF.

CDR3 nucleotide sequence: TGTGCCAGCAGCTTATCAACCGGGACAGGGGGAAGTAATACGCAGTATTTT. Translated: CASSLSTGTGGSNTQYF. V and J are TRBV7-8 and TRBJ2-3; 11 positions agree with TRBD1. The CDR3 loop spans 17 amino acids. The ends lost 2 bases at V and 7 bases at J; junction bases unmatched: 11. Germline V gene lookup returns CDR1 SGHVS and CDR2 FQNEAQ.

The rearrangement uses TRBV11-2 and TRBJ1-3; 7 bases match TRBD1. Germline trimming cut 3 bases from V and 4 bases from J; bases unmatched to any gene: 6. Germline CDR1 is SGHAT and CDR2 is FQNNGV. The CDR3 runs 15 residues. The CDR3, as DNA: TGTGCCAGCAGCTTGGGCCAGGGGGTAGGAAACACCATATATTTT. Its protein is CASSLGQGVGNTIYF. Full variable domain (remainder filled in from reference TRBV11-2 and TRBJ1-3): EAGVAQSPRYKIIEKRQSVAFWCNPISGHATLYWYQQILGQGPKLLIQFQNNGVVDDSQLPKDRFSAERLKGVDSTLKIQPAKLEDSAVYLCASSLGQGVGNTIYFGEGSWLTVV.

J is TRBJ1-2 and V is TRBV28, with D maybe TRBD1 (6 bases). The CDR3 covers 13 residues. Germline CDR1 MDHEN, CDR2 SYDVKM. The V end was cut by 6 bases, the J end by 4 bases, with 12 bases between. The CDR3 nucleotides read TGTGCCAGCAGACAGGGACCGGGCTATGGCTACACCTTC. It is translated as CASRQGPGYGYTF.

This clone appeared once. The J gene is TRBJ2-5, the V gene TRBV4-1, with TRBD2 as a possible D gene (5 bases). The germline V gene encodes CDR1 MGHRA and CDR2 YSYEKL. V lost 0 bases and J lost 2, with 10 bases in between. The CDR3 has 15 residues. CDR3 amino acids: CASSQEVRTQETQYF. CDR3 sequence (DNA): TGCGCCAGCAGCCAAGAGGTCCGGACTCAAGAGACCCAGTACTTC.

The CDR3 reads CASSPSIANEKLFF. For the CDR3, the DNA is TGTGCCAGTAGTCCCTCGATAGCCAATGAAAAACTGTTTTTT. This sequence joins TRBV19 and TRBJ1-4; unclear D gene. The ends were cut back, 5 bases at V and 5 bases at J, with 12 bases in the middle. Germline V CDR1 and CDR2: LNHDA, SQIVND (reference sequence). The CDR3 runs 14 residues.

J is TRBJ2-3 and V is TRBV9; 12 nucleotides match TRBD2. Trimming cost V 0 bases and J 3 bases; bases outside gene matches: 2. The CDR3 extends over 16 amino acids. Germline lookup yields CDR1 SGDLS and CDR2 YYNGEE. The CDR3 region is CASSVALAGGTDTQYF. DNA of the CDR3: TGTGCCAGCAGCGTAGCCCTAGCGGGAGGGACAGATACGCAGTATTTT.

This chain links TRBV5-4 with TRBJ1-3, with unresolved D. Germline V gene sequence: CDR1 SGHNT, CDR2 YYREEE (reference sequence). This CDR3 region has 13 residues. V shed 0 bases and J shed 4 bases, with 5 bases lying between them. CDR3 amino acids: CASSLGAGNTIYF. DNA of the CDR3: TGTGCCAGCAGCTTGGGGGCCGGAAACACCATATATTTT. Combining the CDR3 with reference TRBV5-4 and TRBJ1-3 gives the whole variable domain ETGVTQSPTHLIKTRGQQVTLRCSSQSGHNTVSWYQQALGQGPQFIFQYYREEENGRGNFPPRFSGLQFPNYSSELNVNALELDDSALYLCASSLGAGNTIYFGEGSWLTVV.

The V and J genes are TRBV5-1 and TRBJ1-2; 7 nucleotides agree with TRBD1. This CDR3 contains 12 residues. In germline, CDR1 is SGHRS, CDR2 YFSETQ. J gave up 6 bases and V 2 bases, and 1 base lay outside the gene matches. Here the CDR3 reads CASSFDRDGYTF. In nucleotides, the CDR3 is TGCGCCAGCAGCTTTGACAGGGATGGCTACACCTTC. Full variable domain (remainder filled in from reference TRBV5-1 and TRBJ1-2): KAGVTQTPRYLIKTRGQQVTLSCSPISGHRSVSWYQQTPGQGLQFLFEYFSETQRNKGNFPGRFSGRQFSNSRSEMNVSTLELGDSALYLCASSFDRDGYTFGSGTRLTVV.

This clone was found once. The CDR3 here is CASSSSGVYYGYTF. The CDR3, as DNA: TGTGCCAGCAGCTCATCAGGGGTCTACTATGGCTACACCTTC. V and J are TRBV9 and TRBJ1-2; D might be TRBD1 (6 bases). The CDR3 is 14 amino acids. V dropped 4 bases and J dropped 3 bases, with 13 bases sitting between them. In germline, CDR1 is SGDLS, CDR2 YYNGEE.

The V and J genes are TRBV10-3 and TRBJ1-3; D possibly corresponds to TRBD1 (6 bases). Trimming cost V 6 bases and J 2 bases, with 17 bases left between them. The CDR3 has 16 amino acids. Germline values: CDR1 ENHRY, CDR2 SYGVKD. The CDR3 protein is CAIRYSAGEAGNTIYF. CDR3 nucleotide sequence: TGTGCCATCAGGTACTCCGCAGGGGAAGCTGGAAACACCATATATTTT.

This clone was picked up one time. The chain carries TRBV18 and TRBJ1-2; TRBD1 matches at 11 bases. The CDR3 length is 14 residues. Germline assignment: CDR1 KGHSH and CDR2 LQKENI. V shed 3 bases, J shed 7 bases, and the junction held 4 bases outside the gene matches. CDR3 residues: CASSPGTGGRGYTF. The DNA of the CDR3 is TGTGCCAGCTCACCCGGGACAGGGGGACGTGGCTACACCTTC.

The chain carries TRBV7-2 and TRBJ2-7; D might be TRBD1 (6 bases). The CDR3 consists of 12 residues. Germline CDR1 reads SGHTA; CDR2 reads FQGNSA. Trimming removed 1 base from V and 6 bases from J, with 7 bases in between. The CDR3 nucleotides are TGTGCCAGCAGCTTAGGGGGGCTCGAGCAGTACTTC. As protein: CASSLGGLEQYF.

The V call is TRBV10-2, the J call TRBJ2-2; the D gene is possibly TRBD2 (5 bases). Trimming removed 2 bases at V and 7 bases at J, with 14 bases between. Germline-derived CDR1 and CDR2 are WSHSY and SAAADI. The CDR3 extends over 15 amino acids. The CDR3, as DNA: TGCGCCAGCAGTGAGGGACCCCCCGGGGTCGGGGAGCTGTTTTTT. Encoded protein: CASSEGPPGVGELFF.

This chain uses TRBV19 with TRBJ1-1; 9 bases match TRBD1. Losses at the gene ends were 8 bases for V and 3 bases for J; bases not matched to a gene: 10. Germline V gene data show CDR1 as LNHDA and CDR2 as SQIVND (reference sequence). This CDR3 comprises 15 residues. The CDR3 nucleotides read TGTGCCAGTCCCCGGGACAGGGTGGAGGACACTGAAGCTTTCTTT. Protein sequence: CASPRDRVEDTEAFF.